The 25 T cell receptor beta chains in this list originate from one sample, sequenced in a study of T-cell memory formation after mild COVID-19. MiXCR, run by TCRdb on the 5' RACE reads, gives a single entry per CDR3 protein. The sample consists of about 470,000 distinct CDR3 sequences, approximately 25% of them appearing once. The material sequenced was PBMCs or a T cell subset sorted from them (not recorded which). The source of these receptors is an adult woman who had mild COVID-19 (a few samples of this study predate the infection). Cell type and time point are not known.

This clonotype occurred a few times. This rearrangement joins TRBV2 to TRBJ2-7, with 12 bases fitting TRBD1. Germline V gene sequence: CDR1 SNHLY, CDR2 FYNNEI. Trimming cost V 3 bases and J 7 bases; bases outside gene matches: 7. The length of the CDR3 is 15 residues. CDR3 sequence: CASSDRDRGRYEQYF. DNA for the CDR3: TGTGCCAGCAGTGACCGGGACAGGGGGCGCTATGAGCAGTACTTC.

The chain combines TRBV5-1 with TRBJ2-1; D call uncertain. This CDR3 spans 15 amino acids. CDR1 and CDR2 (germline): SGHRS, YFSETQ. The V and J ends lost 0 bases and 0 bases respectively, with 7 bases between them. The CDR3 here is CASSLVPNSYNEQFF. The CDR3 nucleotides are TGCGCCAGCAGCTTGGTGCCCAACTCCTACAATGAGCAGTTCTTC.

The chain links TRBV9 to TRBJ2-1; TRBD2 agrees at 7 bases. V shed 1 base and J 0 bases; nucleotides not matched to a gene: 7. The germline CDR1 and CDR2 sequences are SGDLS and YYNGEE. The CDR3 is 17 amino acids. CDR3 DNA sequence: TGTGCCAGCAGCGTATCCGGACTAGTCTCCTCCTACAATGAGCAGTTCTTC. Translation: CASSVSGLVSSYNEQFF. Combining the CDR3 with reference TRBV9 and TRBJ2-1 gives the whole variable domain DSGVTQTPKHLITATGQRVTLRCSPRSGDLSVYWYQQSLDQGLQFLIQYYNGEERAKGNILERFSAQQFPDLHSELNLSSLELGDSALYFCASSVSGLVSSYNEQFFGPGTRLTVL.

V gene TRBV29-1 combines with J gene TRBJ2-1; 8 nucleotides agree with TRBD2. Germline lookup yields CDR1 SQVTM and CDR2 ANQGSEA. The CDR3 covers 12 residues. The V and J ends lost 6 bases and 10 bases, in that order; junction bases with no gene match: 8. For the CDR3, the DNA is TGCAGCGTCAACGCGGGGGGCGGCGAGCAGTTCTTC. Amino acid sequence: CSVNAGGGEQFF.

This sequence joins TRBV7-9 and TRBJ1-1; a possible D gene is TRBD1 (5 bases). The CDR3 extends over 15 amino acids. From germline, CDR1 is SEHNR and CDR2 FQNEAQ (reference sequence). V lost 4 bases to trimming and J lost 4 bases, with 16 bases between them. CDR3 nucleotides: TGTGCCAGCAGCTGGATCCAGGGCCCTGGCACTGAAGCTTTCTTT. It is translated as CASSWIQGPGTEAFF.

This clonotype has a handful of counts. The V call is TRBV5-5, the J call TRBJ2-3; 9 nucleotides agree with TRBD2. The ends lost 7 bases at V and 5 bases at J; junction bases unmatched: 11. The germline V gene encodes CDR1 SGHKS and CDR2 YYEKEE (reference sequence). This CDR3 contains 15 residues. DNA of the CDR3: TGTGCCAGCTTCCGAGCGGGGGGTGGAGTAGATACGCAGTATTTT. Translating gives CASFRAGGGVDTQYF.

The chain uses TRBV4-1 and TRBJ2-7; D remains unclear. The CDR3 covers 16 residues. Germline CDR1 MGHRA, CDR2 YSYEKL. The V and J ends lost 0 bases and 6 bases respectively, with 18 bases between them. CDR3 residues: CASSQDLAGMGFEQYF. CDR3 DNA sequence: TGCGCCAGCAGCCAAGATTTGGCTGGGATGGGTTTCGAGCAGTACTTC.

The chain carries TRBV27 and TRBJ2-3, with D tentatively TRBD1 or TRBD2 (5 bases each). The CDR3 spans 13 residues. Trimming shortened V by 5 bases and J by 4 bases, and 10 bases separated the two germline ends. The V gene's germline CDR1 is MNHEY and CDR2 SMNVEV (reference sequence). The CDR3 loop is CASSTGPSDTQYF. Here the CDR3 DNA reads TGTGCCAGCAGTACGGGGCCGTCAGATACGCAGTATTTT.

J is TRBJ2-1 and V is TRBV20-1; the D gene could be TRBD1 or TRBD2 (5 bases each). The V and J ends lost 8 bases and 6 bases respectively, with 17 bases between them. From germline, CDR1 is DFQATT and CDR2 SNEGSKA (reference sequence). The CDR3 covers 13 residues. The CDR3 DNA reads as TGCAGTTGTCCCGGGACCCTCCTCAATGAGCAGTTCTTC. Translated: CSCPGTLLNEQFF.

This sequence joins TRBV4-2 and TRBJ2-1; 9 nucleotides match TRBD2. V lost 4 bases to trimming and J lost 6 bases; unmatched junction nucleotides: 31. CDR3 length equals 23 residues. CDR1 is LGHNA and CDR2 is YNFKEQ in the germline V gene. As DNA, the CDR3 is TGTGCCAGCAGCCCCGCGGGGGGGTCCGGGGCGGGAGTTCCGATGGCCCGCCTCAATGAGCAGTTCTTC. Translation: CASSPAGGSGAGVPMARLNEQFF.

V is TRBV14 and J is TRBJ2-7; a possible D gene is TRBD2 (6 bases). V dropped 2 bases and J dropped 2 bases, with 16 bases sitting between them. Germline-derived CDR1 and CDR2 are SGHDN and FVKESK. This CDR3 has 16 residues. The CDR3 is CASSQYGGGFTYEQYF. The CDR3 DNA reads TGTGCCAGCAGCCAATATGGGGGAGGATTCACCTACGAGCAGTACTTC.

J is TRBJ1-1 and V is TRBV7-2; D gene ambiguous. V lost 1 base to trimming and J lost 8 bases, with 11 bases between them. Germline-derived CDR1 and CDR2 are SGHTA and FQGNSA. This CDR3 has 13 residues. CDR3: CASSLEEKREAFF. The CDR3 region has the DNA TGTGCCAGCAGCTTAGAAGAAAAACGGGAAGCTTTCTTT.

This clonotype was detected a few times. As DNA, the CDR3 is TGTGCCAGCAGTCGGCCTCACACCGGGGAGCTGTTTTTT. It codes for CASSRPHTGELFF. This chain links TRBV7-9 with TRBJ2-2; D gene ambiguous. Trimming removed 6 bases at V and 3 bases at J, with 8 bases between. The CDR3 covers 13 residues. Germline V gene lookup returns CDR1 SEHNR and CDR2 FQNEAQ (reference sequence).

This clonotype was counted only a few times. The V gene is TRBV27, the J gene TRBJ1-1; TRBD1 is a possible D gene (5 bases). Trimming removed 6 bases from V and 2 bases from J, with 10 bases in between. The CDR3 runs 13 residues. Germline CDR1 is MNHEY and CDR2 is SMNVEV (reference sequence). The CDR3 sequence is CASRAGINTEAFF. The CDR3 DNA reads TGTGCCAGCAGAGCAGGGATCAACACTGAAGCTTTCTTT.

The chain combines TRBV3-1 with TRBJ2-1; possibly TRBD1 for D (5 bases). Trimming took off 3 bases at V and 15 bases at J, with 18 bases between the two ends. Germline V gene data show CDR1 as LGHDT and CDR2 as YNNKEL (reference sequence). The CDR3 contains 13 residues. The CDR3 nucleotides are TGTGCCAGCAGCCAGGCTCCCAGGGTGGGGTCGTTCTTC. As protein: CASSQAPRVGSFF.

The V gene is TRBV7-9, the J gene TRBJ2-7; TRBD1 aligns across 7 bases. The CDR3 runs to 14 residues. Trimming removed 4 bases from V and 3 bases from J; junction bases left unmatched: 6. Germline V gene lookup returns CDR1 SEHNR and CDR2 FQNEAQ (reference sequence). CDR3 nucleotides: TGTGCCAGCAGCTCGACAGGGTATAACTACGAGCAGTACTTC. The encoded protein is CASSSTGYNYEQYF.

This clonotype was seen only a few times. J is TRBJ2-3 and V is TRBV6-2 or TRBV6-3, with D perhaps matching TRBD2 (7 bases). Germline V gene lookup returns CDR1 MNHEY and CDR2 SVGEGT. V was shortened by 4 bases and J by 3 bases, with 29 bases between the two germline ends. The CDR3 spans 20 residues. The CDR3 nucleotides are TGTGCCAGCAGTTCTCCCCTCGGAGGGGGGGGCCGTAGGAGTACAGATACGCAGTATTTT. Protein product: CASSSPLGGGGRRSTDTQYF.

This clonotype turned up a few times. V usage is TRBV6-5 and J usage is TRBJ2-1; 9 nucleotides match TRBD1. Trimming removed 1 base from V and 7 bases from J; junction bases left unmatched: 8. The germline gives CDR1 MNHEY, CDR2 SVGAGI. This CDR3 has 16 amino acids. The CDR3 reads CASSYLPGQGLNEQFF. CDR3 sequence (DNA): TGTGCCAGCAGTTACTTACCGGGACAGGGATTAAATGAGCAGTTCTTC.

The rearrangement links TRBV4-3 to TRBJ2-3; TRBD2 might be the D (5 bases). The CDR3 is 14 residues long. Trimming pared 0 bases from V and 6 bases from J, leaving 10 bases between. CDR1 and CDR2 from the germline V gene are LGHNA and YSLEER. CDR3 DNA: TGCGCCAGCAGCCAAGAGAGGGCCCTGGATACGCAGTATTTT. Protein product: CASSQERALDTQYF.

This clonotype was found a few times. The chain links TRBV7-9 to TRBJ2-5; D ambiguous. V was pared by 5 bases and J by 5 bases, with 15 bases between. Germline V gives CDR1 SEHNR, CDR2 FQNEAQ (reference sequence). The CDR3 runs 14 residues. The CDR3 spells CASSQAPGLETQYF. DNA for the CDR3: TGTGCCAGCAGCCAAGCCCCTGGTTTGGAGACCCAGTACTTC.

There are a few counts of this clonotype. The chain employs TRBV4-2 and TRBJ1-6, with 7 positions matching TRBD1. Trimming cost V 1 base and J 6 bases; bases outside gene matches: 3. There are 15 residues in the CDR3. Germline V gene sequence: CDR1 LGHNA, CDR2 YNFKEQ. CDR3 in DNA: TGTGCCAGCAGCCAAGCGACAGGGACTAATTCACCCCTCCACTTT. Protein: CASSQATGTNSPLHF.

This chain connects TRBV4-2 to TRBJ2-2, with 8 bases matching TRBD1. The CDR3 is 14 residues long. CDR1 is LGHNA and CDR2 is YNFKEQ in the germline V gene. V shed 1 base, J shed 5 bases, and the junction held 0 bases outside the gene matches. The CDR3 reads CASSQGTGTGELFF. The CDR3 DNA is TGTGCCAGCAGCCAAGGGACAGGGACCGGGGAGCTGTTTTTT.

The chain links TRBV20-1 to TRBJ2-3; 11 nucleotides agree with TRBD1. The CDR3 runs to 16 residues. Germline assignment: CDR1 DFQATT and CDR2 SNEGSKA (reference sequence). V shed 2 bases and J 6 bases; nucleotides not matched to a gene: 10. For the CDR3, the DNA is TGCAGTGCTAGAAGGACAGGGGGCCCGGGGTGGGATACGCAGTATTTT. Translated, it gives CSARRTGGPGWDTQYF.

This clonotype occurred a few times. The V and J genes are TRBV5-5 and TRBJ2-6, with D perhaps TRBD1 or TRBD2 (5 bases each). The CDR3 is 17 amino acids. V lost 2 bases and J 1 base, leaving 13 bases between the germline ends. Per germline, CDR1 SGHKS and CDR2 YYEKEE (reference sequence). CDR3 amino acids: CASSLWDGFSGANVLTF. Here the CDR3 DNA reads TGTGCCAGCAGCTTATGGGACGGCTTTTCTGGGGCCAACGTCCTGACTTTC. The variable domain in full, completed from reference TRBV5-5 and TRBJ2-6, reads DAGVTQSPTHLIKTRGQQVTLRCSPISGHKSVSWYQQVLGQGPQFIFQYYEKEERGRGNFPDRFSARQFPNYSSELNVNALLLGDSALYLCASSLWDGFSGANVLTFGAGSRLTVL.

The chain joins TRBV24-1 to TRBJ2-5, with D uncertain. The CDR3 is 15 residues long. Germline values: CDR1 KGHDR, CDR2 SFDVKD. The V gene lost 5 bases and the J gene lost 5 bases, with 17 bases spanning the gap. The CDR3 nucleotides are TGTGCCACCAGTGCCTCGGGTCTACCCAGGGAGACCCAGTACTTC. The encoded protein is CATSASGLPRETQYF.